This T cell receptor beta chain originates from a study of beta chain features in type 1 diabetes. The CDR3 has 15 residues. V lost 5 bases and J lost 2, with 14 bases in between. Germline CDR1 is MNHEY and CDR2 is SVGAGI. What was sequenced were expressed TCRB transcripts, since all of the isolated RNA had been reverse transcribed. This table comes from immunoSEQ multiplex PCR, and its TCRdb copy is limited to in-frame clones, with some not included. The sample contains about 130,000 clones, 9% to 9.5% of which appear only once. Notes on this clone: Its specificity is not known.

Study-wide points: For type 1 diabetes patients, VDJ junctions showed fewer insertions and more deletions.

The sequenced sample was central memory CD4+ T cells from blood. The receptor comes from a man aged 18 to 29 in good health. The gene calls are TRBV6-5 and TRBJ2-3; tentative D call: TRBD1 (5 bases). In DNA form, the CDR3 reads TGTGCCAGCAGTACCTCAGGGCCCCCCACAGATACGCAGTATTTT. It encodes CASSTSGPPTDTQYF.